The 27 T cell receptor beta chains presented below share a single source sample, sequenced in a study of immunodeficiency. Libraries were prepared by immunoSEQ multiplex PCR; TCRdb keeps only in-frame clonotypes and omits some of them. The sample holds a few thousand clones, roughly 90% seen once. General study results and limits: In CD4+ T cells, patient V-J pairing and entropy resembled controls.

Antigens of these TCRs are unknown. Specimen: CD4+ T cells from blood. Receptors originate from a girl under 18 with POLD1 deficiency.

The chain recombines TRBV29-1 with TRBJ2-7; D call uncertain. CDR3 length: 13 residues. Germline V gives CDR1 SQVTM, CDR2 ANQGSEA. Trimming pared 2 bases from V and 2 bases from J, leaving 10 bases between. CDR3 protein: CSVENGSTYEQYF. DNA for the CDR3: TGCAGCGTTGAAAATGGCTCAACCTACGAGCAGTACTTC.

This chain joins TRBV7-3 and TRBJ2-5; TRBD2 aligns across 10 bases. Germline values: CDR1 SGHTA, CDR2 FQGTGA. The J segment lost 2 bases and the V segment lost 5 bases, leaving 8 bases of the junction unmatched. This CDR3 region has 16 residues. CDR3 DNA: TGTGCCAGCAGCCACGAAGCGGGAGGGCAGCAAGAGACCCAGTACTTC. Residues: CASSHEAGGQQETQYF.

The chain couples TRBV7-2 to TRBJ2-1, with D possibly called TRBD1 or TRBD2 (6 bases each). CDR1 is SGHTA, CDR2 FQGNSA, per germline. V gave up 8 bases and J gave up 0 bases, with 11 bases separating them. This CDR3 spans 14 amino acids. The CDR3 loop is CASRGHSSYNEQFF. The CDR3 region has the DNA TGTGCCAGCCGGGGGCATAGCTCCTACAATGAGCAGTTCTTC. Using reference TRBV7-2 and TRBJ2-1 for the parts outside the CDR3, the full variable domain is GAGVSQSPSNKVTEKGKDVELRCDPISGHTALYWYRQSLGQGLEFLIYFQGNSAPDKSGLPSDRFSAERTGGSVSTLTIQRTQQEDSAVYLCASRGHSSYNEQFFGPGTRLTVL.

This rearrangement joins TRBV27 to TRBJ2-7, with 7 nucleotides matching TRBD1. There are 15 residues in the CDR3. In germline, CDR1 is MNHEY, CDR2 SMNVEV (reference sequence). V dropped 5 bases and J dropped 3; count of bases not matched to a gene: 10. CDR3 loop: CASSKSPGQLYEQYF. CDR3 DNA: TGTGCCAGCAGTAAATCCCCGGGACAGCTCTACGAGCAGTACTTC.

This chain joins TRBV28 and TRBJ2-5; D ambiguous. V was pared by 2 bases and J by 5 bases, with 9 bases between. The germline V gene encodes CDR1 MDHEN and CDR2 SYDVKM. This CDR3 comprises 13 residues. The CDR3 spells CASSLIRRETQYF. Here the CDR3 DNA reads TGTGCCAGCAGTTTAATTAGAAGGGAGACCCAGTACTTC.

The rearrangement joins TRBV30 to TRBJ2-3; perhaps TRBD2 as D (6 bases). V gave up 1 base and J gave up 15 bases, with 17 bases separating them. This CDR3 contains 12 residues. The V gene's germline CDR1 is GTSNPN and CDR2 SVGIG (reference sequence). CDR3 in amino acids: CAWSEGTLASYF. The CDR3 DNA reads TGTGCCTGGAGTGAAGGGACTCTAGCATCATATTTT.

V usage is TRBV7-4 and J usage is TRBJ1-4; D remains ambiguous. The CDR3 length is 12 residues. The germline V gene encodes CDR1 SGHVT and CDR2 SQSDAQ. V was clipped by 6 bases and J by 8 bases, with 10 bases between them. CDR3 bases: TGTGCCAGCAGACCCTTTTACGAAAAACTGTTTTTT. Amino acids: CASRPFYEKLFF. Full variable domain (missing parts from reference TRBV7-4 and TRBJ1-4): GAGVSQSPRYKVAKRGRDVALRCDSISGHVTLYWYRQTLGQGSEVLTYSQSDAQRDKSGRPSGRFSAERPERSVSTLKIQRTEQGDSAVYLCASRPFYEKLFFGSGTQLSVL.

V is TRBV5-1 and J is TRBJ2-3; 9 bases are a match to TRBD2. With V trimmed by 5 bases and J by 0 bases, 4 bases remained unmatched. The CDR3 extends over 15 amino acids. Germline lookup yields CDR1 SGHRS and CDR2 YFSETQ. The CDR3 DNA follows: TGCGCCAGCAGGCATCTAGCGGGAAGCACAGATACGCAGTATTTT. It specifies CASRHLAGSTDTQYF.

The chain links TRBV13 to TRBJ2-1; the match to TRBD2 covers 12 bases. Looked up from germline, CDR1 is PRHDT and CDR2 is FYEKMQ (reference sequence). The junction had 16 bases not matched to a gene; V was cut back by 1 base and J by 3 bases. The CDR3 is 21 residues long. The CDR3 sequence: CASSLALSSGRAEALYNEQFF. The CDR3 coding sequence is TGTGCCAGCAGCTTAGCCCTTTCTAGCGGGAGGGCAGAAGCGCTCTACAATGAGCAGTTCTTC.

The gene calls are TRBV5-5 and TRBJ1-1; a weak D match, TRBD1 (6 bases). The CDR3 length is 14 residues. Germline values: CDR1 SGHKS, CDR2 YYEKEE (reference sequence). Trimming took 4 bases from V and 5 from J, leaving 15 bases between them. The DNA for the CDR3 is TGTGCCAGCAGCACAACCGGGACATCAACTGAAGCTTTCTTT. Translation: CASSTTGTSTEAFF.

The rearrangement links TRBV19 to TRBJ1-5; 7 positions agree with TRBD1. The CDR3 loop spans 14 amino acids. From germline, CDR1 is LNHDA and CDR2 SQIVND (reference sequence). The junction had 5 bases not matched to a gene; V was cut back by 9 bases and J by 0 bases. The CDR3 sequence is CASAGTVSNQPQHF. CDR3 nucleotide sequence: TGTGCCAGCGCGGGGACAGTTAGCAATCAGCCCCAGCATTTT.

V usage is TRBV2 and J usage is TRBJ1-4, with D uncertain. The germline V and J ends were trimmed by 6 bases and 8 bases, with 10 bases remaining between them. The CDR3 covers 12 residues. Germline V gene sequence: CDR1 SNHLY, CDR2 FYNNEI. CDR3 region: CASSAQEEKLFF. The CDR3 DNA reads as TGTGCCAGCAGCGCGCAAGAGGAAAAACTGTTTTTT.

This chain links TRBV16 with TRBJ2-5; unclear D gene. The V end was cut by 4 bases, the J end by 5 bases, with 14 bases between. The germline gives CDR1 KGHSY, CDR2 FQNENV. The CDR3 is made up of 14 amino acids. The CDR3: CASSRNLLGETQYF. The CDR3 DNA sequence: TGTGCCAGCAGCCGGAACTTACTCGGGGAGACCCAGTACTTC.

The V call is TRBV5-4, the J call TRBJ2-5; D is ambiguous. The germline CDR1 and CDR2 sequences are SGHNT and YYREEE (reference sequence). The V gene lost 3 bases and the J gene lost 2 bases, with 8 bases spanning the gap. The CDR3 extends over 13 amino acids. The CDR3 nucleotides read TGTGCCAGCAGCTCCCCAAGTCAAGAGACCCAGTACTTC. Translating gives CASSSPSQETQYF. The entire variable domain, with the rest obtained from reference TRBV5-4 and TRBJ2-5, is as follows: ETGVTQSPTHLIKTRGQQVTLRCSSQSGHNTVSWYQQALGQGPQFIFQYYREEENGRGNFPPRFSGLQFPNYSSELNVNALELDDSALYLCASSSPSQETQYFGPGTRLLVL.

CDR3 bases: TGTGCCAGCAGCTGGGGGGATGGAAGTGTCAATCAGCCCCAGCATTTT. This sequence encodes CASSWGDGSVNQPQHF. The chain uses TRBV5-5 and TRBJ1-5; possibly TRBD1 for D (5 bases). The CDR3 length is 16 residues. With 3 bases removed from V and 3 bases from J, the gap between germline ends came to 16 bases. CDR1 is SGHKS and CDR2 is YYEKEE in the germline V gene (reference sequence).

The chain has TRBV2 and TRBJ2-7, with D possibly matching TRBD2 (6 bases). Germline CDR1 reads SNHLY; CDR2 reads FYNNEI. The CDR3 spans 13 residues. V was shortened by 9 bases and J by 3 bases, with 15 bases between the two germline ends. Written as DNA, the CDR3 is TGTGCCAGTATAGAAGGGGAGGACTACGAGCAGTACTTC. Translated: CASIEGEDYEQYF.

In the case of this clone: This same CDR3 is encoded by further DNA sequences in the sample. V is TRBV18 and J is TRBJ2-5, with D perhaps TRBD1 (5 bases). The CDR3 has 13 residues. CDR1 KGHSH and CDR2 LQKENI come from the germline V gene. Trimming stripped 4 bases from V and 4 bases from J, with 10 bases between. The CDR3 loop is CASSLGHSETQYF. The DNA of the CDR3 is TGTGCCAGCTCACTTGGACATTCAGAGACCCAGTACTTC.

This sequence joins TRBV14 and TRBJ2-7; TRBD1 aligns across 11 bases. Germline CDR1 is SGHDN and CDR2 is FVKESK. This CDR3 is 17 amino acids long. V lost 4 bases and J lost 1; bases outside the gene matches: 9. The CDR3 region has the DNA TGTGCCAGCAGCCGAAGGACAGGGGGCTTTTTGTCCTACGAGCAGTACTTC. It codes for CASSRRTGGFLSYEQYF.

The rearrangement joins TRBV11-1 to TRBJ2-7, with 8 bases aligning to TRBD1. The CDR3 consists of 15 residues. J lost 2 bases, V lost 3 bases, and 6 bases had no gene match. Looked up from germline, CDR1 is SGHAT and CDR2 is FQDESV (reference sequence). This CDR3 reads CASSLSGTGPYEQYF. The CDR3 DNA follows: TGTGCCAGCAGCTTGTCCGGGACAGGACCCTACGAGCAGTACTTC.

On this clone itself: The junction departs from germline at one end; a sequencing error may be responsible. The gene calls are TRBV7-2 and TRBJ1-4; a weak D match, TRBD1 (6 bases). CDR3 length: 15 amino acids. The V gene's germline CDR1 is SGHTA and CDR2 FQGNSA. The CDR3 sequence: CASSYRGGAKEKLFF. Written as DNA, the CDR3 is TGTGCCAGCAGCTACCGGGGGGGGGCTAAAGAAAAACTGTTTTTT.

CDR3 bases: TGTGCCACCAGTGATACCGGGACAGGAAAGACCGGGGAGCTGTTTTTT. Amino acids: CATSDTGTGKTGELFF. The chain couples TRBV24-1 to TRBJ2-2; 8 bases are a match to TRBD1. Germline V gene data show CDR1 as KGHDR and CDR2 as SFDVKD. V lost 3 bases and J lost 5; bases outside the gene matches: 7. This CDR3 comprises 16 residues.

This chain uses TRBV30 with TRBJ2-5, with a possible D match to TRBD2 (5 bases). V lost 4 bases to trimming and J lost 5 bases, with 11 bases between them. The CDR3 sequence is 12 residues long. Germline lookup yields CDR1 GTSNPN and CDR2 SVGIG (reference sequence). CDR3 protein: CAWTRDGETQYF. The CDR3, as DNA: TGTGCCTGGACACGGGATGGGGAGACCCAGTACTTC. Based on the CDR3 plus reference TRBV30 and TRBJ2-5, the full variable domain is SQTIHQWPATLVQPVGSPLSLECTVEGTSNPNLYWYRQAAGRGLQLLFYSVGIGQISSEVPQNLSASRPQDRQFILSSKKLLLSDSGFYLCAWTRDGETQYFGPGTRLLVL.

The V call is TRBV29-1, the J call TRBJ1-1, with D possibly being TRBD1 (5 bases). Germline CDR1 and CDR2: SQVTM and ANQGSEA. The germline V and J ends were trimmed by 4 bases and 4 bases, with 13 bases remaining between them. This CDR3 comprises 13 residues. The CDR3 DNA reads TGCAGCGTTGCTAGAGGGGAGGGCACTGAAGCTTTCTTT. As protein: CSVARGEGTEAFF.

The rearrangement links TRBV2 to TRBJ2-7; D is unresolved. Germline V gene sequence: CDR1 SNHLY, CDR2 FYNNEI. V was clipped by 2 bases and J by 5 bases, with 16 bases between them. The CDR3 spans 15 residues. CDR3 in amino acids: CASSETGVIADEQYF. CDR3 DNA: TGTGCCAGCAGTGAAACTGGGGTGATTGCGGACGAGCAGTACTTC.

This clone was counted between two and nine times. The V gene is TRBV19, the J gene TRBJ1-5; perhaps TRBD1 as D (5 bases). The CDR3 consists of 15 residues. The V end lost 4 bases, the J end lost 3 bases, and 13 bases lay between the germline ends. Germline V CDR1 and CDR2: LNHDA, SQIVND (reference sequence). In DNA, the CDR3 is TGTGCCAGTAGTAGGACATCGTCTTTCAATCAGCCCCAGCATTTT. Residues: CASSRTSSFNQPQHF.

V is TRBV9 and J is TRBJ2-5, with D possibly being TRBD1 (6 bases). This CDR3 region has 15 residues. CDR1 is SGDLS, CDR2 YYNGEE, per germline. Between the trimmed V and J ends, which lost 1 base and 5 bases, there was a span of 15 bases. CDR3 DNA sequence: TGTGCCAGCAGCGTAAGTCAGGGGAGATATGAGACCCAGTACTTC. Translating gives CASSVSQGRYETQYF. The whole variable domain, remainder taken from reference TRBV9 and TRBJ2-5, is DSGVTQTPKHLITATGQRVTLRCSPRSGDLSVYWYQQSLDQGLQFLIQYYNGEERAKGNILERFSAQQFPDLHSELNLSSLELGDSALYFCASSVSQGRYETQYFGPGTRLLVL.

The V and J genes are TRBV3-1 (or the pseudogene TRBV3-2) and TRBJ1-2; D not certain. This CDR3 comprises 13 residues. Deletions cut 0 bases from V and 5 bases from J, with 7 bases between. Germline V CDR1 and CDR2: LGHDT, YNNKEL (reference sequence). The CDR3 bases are TGTGCCAGCAGCCAAGAAGGAGGATATGGCTACACCTTC. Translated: CASSQEGGYGYTF.